This T cell receptor beta chain is from a study of blood T cell repertoires in COVID-19. Study context: The cDNA or gDNA used as material had been derived from T cells, B-cell-depleted T cells, or PBMCs.

The CDR3 sequence is 10 residues long. The germline gives CDR1 SQVTM, CDR2 ANQGSEA. V was pared by 6 bases and J by 4 bases, with 5 bases between. Original handling: Using reference gene primer amplification, nucleated cell counts were estimated. Profiled with immunoSEQ multiplex PCR; TCRdb holds only in-frame clones, not every one. That table is the source of V, J and clone size, and D and trimming were worked out from the DNA. The sample yields some 150,000 clones, about 83% seen once. This chain connects TRBV29-1 to TRBJ2-3; D is possibly TRBD2 (5 bases). The source is a man in his forties or fifties who had recovered from COVID-19. Source material: peripheral blood. In nucleotides, the CDR3 is TGCAGCGTGGAGGCAGATACGCAGTATTTT. It translates to CSVEADTQYF.